The clone carrying this T cell receptor (beta chain) was observed at least ten times. The antigen is unknown. In TCRdb, the RACE reads were re-called with MiXCR into one record per CDR3 protein. This table holds about 89,000 distinct CDR3 sequences, roughly 9.6% found once. Time point indicated: patch test 2, 6 weeks after DPC sensitization. Described treatment: therapeutic diphenylcyclopropenone sensitization with weekly scalp DPC. The CDR3 has 16 residues. Germline loops: CDR1 MDHEN, CDR2 SYDVKM. V lost 6 bases and J lost 2; bases outside the gene matches: 9. This sample was included in a study of human T cells and chemical hapten exposure. The study, taken as a whole, reports: The study found expanded TCRs formed significantly more large CDR3 similarity clusters than controls.

The sequenced sample was whole blood, obtained in connection with sensitization to the hapten diphenylcyclopropenone (DPC). This rearrangement joins TRBV28 to TRBJ2-3; 9 nucleotides line up with TRBD2. The source is a man in his forties with alopecia areata. Some clones in this sample may be carry-over from other donors' samples. CDR3 DNA: TGTGCCAGCAGCACAAGACTAGCGGTTTTCACAGATACGCAGTATTTT. It encodes CASSTRLAVFTDTQYF. Full variable domain (outside the CDR3, taken from reference TRBV28 and TRBJ2-3): DVKVTQSSRYLVKRTGEKVFLECVQDMDHENMFWYRQDPGLGLRLIYFSYDVKMKEKGDIPEGYSVSREKKERFSLILESASTNQTSMYLCASSTRLAVFTDTQYFGPGTRLTVL.